At least ten counts were recorded for the clone carrying this T cell receptor beta chain. V lost 3 bases and J lost 1, with 13 bases in between. The length of the CDR3 is 15 residues. iRepertoire HTBI primers and Arm-PCR of CDR3 regions built TCR beta libraries. TCRdb independently ran MiXCR on the multiplex PCR reads; one entry per CDR3 protein. The table records approximately 400,000 distinct CDR3 sequences, 14% to 15% of them present only once. The data originate from a study of regulatory T cells in long-lasting Graves disease. Time point of the sample: newly diagnosed GD, antithyroid drugs for less than 3 months. With RNA extracted from PBMCs as input, the TCR library was made. The same data also went into a second study, on T cells in Graves' hyperthyroidism and ophthalmopathy.

The chain uses TRBV12-3 or TRBV12-4 and TRBJ2-7; D is unclear. The sequencing used peripheral blood mononuclear cells (PBMCs), collected at new diagnosis, from a patient treated with antithyroid drugs. The receptor was isolated from a woman in her thirties with Graves disease. The CDR3 region is CASSLLALPSYEQYF. Written as DNA, the CDR3 is TGTGCCAGCAGTTTGCTCGCTCTGCCTTCCTACGAGCAGTACTTC.